Listed below are T cell receptor beta chains from one sample, sequenced in a study of vaccination effects on CD4 cells after COVID-19. These TCRs are of unknown antigen specificity. Method: immunoSEQ multiplex PCR; TCRdb's copy keeps in-frame clones and lacks some. The table records approximately 31,000 clones, less than 85% of them present only once. The source was CD4+ T cells from PBMCs cultured without peptide, collected before COVID-19 vaccination. The receptors were gathered from a human donor who received a COVID-19 vaccine. Both conserved end residues are part of each CDR3. A D gene is named only where the DNA matches it firmly. Only part of the rows carry a size: once, few, many, or a class if the clone is expanded.

.,TRBJ1-1,TRBV7-9,.,TGTGCCAGCAGCCTCGGTGAGGCCCACATGAACACTGAAGCTTTCTTT,CASSLGEAHMNTEAFF
.,TRBJ1-6,TRBV6-5,.,TGTGCCAGCACCGAGGGCTGGAATTCACCCCTCCACTTT,CASTEGWNSPLHF
.,TRBJ1-3,TRBV28,.,TGTGCCAGCAGTTTATCCAGCGGGATCTCTGGAAACACCATATATTTT,CASSLSSGISGNTIYF
.,TRBJ1-1,TRBV12-3/TRBV12-4,TRBD1,TGTGCCAGCAGAACGACAGGGGTCACTGAAGCTTTCTTT,CASRTTGVTEAFF
few,TRBJ2-3,TRBV5-1,TRBD2,TGCGCCAGCAGCTTTTTAGCGGGAGTGTACACAGATACGCAGTATTTT,CASSFLAGVYTDTQYF
.,TRBJ2-7,TRBV2,.,TGTGCCAGCAGCGCGGAAATCGAGCAGTACTTC,CASSAEIEQYF
.,TRBJ2-2,TRBV18,TRBD2,TGTGCCAGCTCACGTCCGGGACTACCCACCGGGGAGCTGTTTTTT,CASSRPGLPTGELFF
few,TRBJ1-5,TRBV5-1,.,TGCGCCAGCAGCTTGGCCGGTAGCAATCAGCCCCAGCATTTT,CASSLAGSNQPQHF
.,TRBJ2-4,TRBV23-1,.,TGCGCCAGCGGAACGTGGACTCATATAGCCAAAAACATTCAGTACTTC,CASGTWTHIAKNIQYF
.,TRBJ2-5,TRBV7-9,.,TGTGCCAGCAGCACCCGACAACAAGAGACCCAGTACTTC,CASSTRQQETQYF
.,TRBJ2-2,TRBV6-5,.,TGTGCCAGCAGCCATATTCCCGGGGAGCTGTTTTTT,CASSHIPGELFF
few,TRBJ1-2,TRBV7-9,TRBD1,TGTGCCAGCAGCTTTTTGTCAGGGGGCTCGAACTATGGCTACACCTTC,CASSFLSGGSNYGYTF
few,TRBJ1-2,TRBV19,TRBD1,TGTGCCAGTAGTACCCGGGACAGCGCTAACTATGGCTACACCTTC,CASSTRDSANYGYTF
.,TRBJ1-2,TRBV6-5,.,TGTGCCAGCAGGCAAGCACAGGGTTTCGGTGGCTACACCTTC,CASRQAQGFGGYTF
.,TRBJ1-2,TRBV27,TRBD1,TGTGCCAGCAGTTCGGGACAGGGGGAGGCCTACACCTTC,CASSSGQGEAYTF